This T cell receptor (beta chain) came from a study of T cell responses to AZD1222 COVID-19 vaccine. Study-wide points: CD4 TCRs linked to vaccination spanned spike, dominating at 160-218 and 743-854. Among the donors, most were white British and more were female, and clonal diversity was possibly underestimated.

A note on this clone: Its cognate antigen is unknown.

Clones were sequenced by immunoSEQ multiplex PCR, and TCRdb holds only the in-frame ones, with some missing. The sample carries about 130,000 clones, over 90% recorded once. V lost 6 bases to trimming and J lost 1 base; unmatched junction nucleotides: 8. This CDR3 region has 15 residues. The germline gives CDR1 SEHNR, CDR2 FQNEAQ (reference sequence). The chain links TRBV7-9 to TRBJ1-1, with 7 bases aligning to TRBD1. The origin of this receptor is an adult in good health. Sequences were derived from peripheral blood, sampled on day 0 of AZD1222 vaccination. The chain's CDR3 is CASRPNRGRNTEAFF. CDR3 nucleotide sequence: TGTGCCAGCAGACCTAACAGGGGAAGGAACACTGAAGCTTTCTTT. The full variable domain, rest sourced from reference TRBV7-9 and TRBJ1-1, is DTGVSQNPRHKITKRGQNVTFRCDPISEHNRLYWYRQTLGQGPEFLTYFQNEAQLEKSRLLSDRFSAERPKGSFSTLEIQRTEQGDSAMYLCASRPNRGRNTEAFFGQGTRLTVV.